A selection of T cell receptor beta chains follows, all from one sample in a study of T cell repertoires in cytomegalovirus infection. TCRdb passed the reads through MiXCR, listing each CDR3 protein once. The sample has around 430,000 distinct CDR3 sequences, 42% seen once. No antigen has been identified for these receptors. The material was cultured PBMCs, obtained from culture after CMV antigen stimulation. All receptors come from a human donor in good health (CMV status not recorded). Some clones in this sample may be carry-over from other donors' samples. The CDR3 runs from the conserved cysteine through the conserved F or W. Each record gives: D gene, clone size, J gene, V gene, CDR3 protein, CDR3 DNA. The D gene is left open where the match is weak. Expanded clones get a size class; other rows say once, few or many, or leave the size out.

.,once,TRBJ2-3,TRBV7-2,CASSLVASRSTDTQYF,TGTGCCAGCAGCCTGGTGGCTAGCCGGAGCACAGATACGCAGTATTTT
.,.,TRBJ1-1,TRBV19,CNEGITEAFF,TGTAATGAGGGCATCACTGAAGCTTTCTTT
.,few,TRBJ2-1,TRBV7-2,CASSLRGTPLNEQFF,TGTGCCAGCAGCTTAAGGGGGACTCCTCTCAATGAGCAGTTCTTC
.,once,TRBJ2-3,TRBV5-4,CASSHSSTDTQYF,TGTGCCAGCAGTCATAGTAGCACAGATACGCAGTATTTT
TRBD2,few,TRBJ2-3,TRBV7-8,CASSRTSAGVIDTQYF,TGTGCCAGCAGCCGTACCTCAGCGGGAGTGATAGATACGCAGTATTTT
.,.,TRBJ1-3,TRBV12-3/TRBV12-4,CASSLFPNTIYF,TGTGCCAGCAGTTTGTTCCCTAACACCATATATTTT
.,.,TRBJ1-2,TRBV6-5,CAAKGGTNYGYTF,TGTGCCGCAAAGGGTGGCACTAACTATGGCTACACCTTC
.,.,TRBJ2-3,TRBV6-6,CASRRASRVEDTQYF,TGTGCCAGCAGGAGGGCTAGCAGGGTGGAAGATACGCAGTATTTT
.,few,TRBJ2-5,TRBV7-2,CASSLATGKETQYF,TGTGCCAGCAGCTTAGCGACAGGAAAGGAGACCCAGTACTTC
.,.,TRBJ2-7,TRBV12-3/TRBV12-4,CASSFGLPGEQYF,TGTGCCAGCAGTTTTGGACTTCCCGGGGAGCAGTACTTC